Presented here are 17 T cell receptor beta chains from one specimen sequenced in a study of cytomegalovirus exposure and HLA in healthy donors. Primers for the PCR totalled 60 Vbeta and 13 Jbeta. Some clones are missing from TCRdb's copy, which holds only in-frame ones; the method was immunoSEQ multiplex PCR. The top ten hold approximately 4% of the sample, which has around 110,000 clones, around 80% seen once. The specimen was PBMCs. The receptors here all came from a man aged 25 to 40 in good health and CMV-seropositive.

This chain joins TRBV2 and TRBJ2-5, with 8 bases that match TRBD2. The CDR3 consists of 14 residues. The germline gives CDR1 SNHLY, CDR2 FYNNEI. V shed 1 base and J 5 bases; nucleotides not matched to a gene: 3. CDR3 amino acids: CASSEGLASETQYF. In nucleotides, the CDR3 is TGTGCCAGCAGTGAAGGACTAGCGAGCGAGACCCAGTACTTC.

A single count supports this clone. At one of its ends the junction is not consistent with the germline gene, which may arise from a read error. The rearrangement joins TRBV5-4 to TRBJ2-4, with TRBD2 matching 10 bases. The CDR3 sequence is 19 residues long. The V gene's germline CDR1 is SGHNT and CDR2 YYREEE (reference sequence). CDR3 nucleotides: TGTGCCAGCAGCTCCTATGGACTAGCGGAAAGGGAAGCCAAAAACAGTCAGTACTTC. This codes for CASSSYGLAEREAKNSQYF.

This chain joins TRBV28 and TRBJ2-5, with 7 bases aligning to TRBD1. The closer fit of TRBJ2-7 to the DNA end suggests the J call may be wrong. Germline lookup yields CDR1 MDHEN and CDR2 SYDVKM. The CDR3 extends over 16 amino acids. CDR3: CASSPLRDSLSYEQYF. DNA of the CDR3: TGTGCCAGCAGTCCCCTCCGGGACAGTCTTTCCTACGAGCAGTACTTC.

The chain uses TRBV11-1 and TRBJ2-3, with D perhaps TRBD2 (6 bases). In germline, CDR1 is SGHAT, CDR2 FQDESV (reference sequence). This CDR3 has 14 residues. Trimming pared 7 bases from V and 3 bases from J, leaving 14 bases between. DNA for the CDR3: TGTGCCAGCACCTACTCGGGAGAGACAGATACGCAGTATTTT. As protein: CASTYSGETDTQYF.

V usage is TRBV5-1 and J usage is TRBJ1-1; the match to TRBD1 covers 9 bases. Trimming took 5 bases from V and 6 from J; bases not matched to a gene: 8. Germline assignment: CDR1 SGHRS and CDR2 YFSETQ. The CDR3 covers 14 residues. The CDR3 loop reads CASRKDRGWAEAFF. In DNA, the CDR3 is TGCGCCAGCAGAAAAGACAGGGGGTGGGCTGAAGCTTTCTTT.

The chain has TRBV6-5 and TRBJ2-1, with 9 bases that match TRBD2. CDR1 is MNHEY, CDR2 SVGAGI, per germline. Germline trimming cut 0 bases from V and 3 bases from J; bases unmatched to any gene: 0. CDR3 length: 15 residues. As DNA, the CDR3 is TGTGCCAGCAGTTACTCTAGCGGGAGCTACAATGAGCAGTTCTTC. Its translation: CASSYSSGSYNEQFF.

The rearrangement links TRBV5-4 to TRBJ2-2; 7 bases match TRBD1. The CDR3 contains 16 residues. V lost 6 bases to trimming and J lost 4 bases; unmatched junction nucleotides: 12. CDR1 SGHNT and CDR2 YYREEE come from the germline V gene (reference sequence). The CDR3 loop reads CASNTNTGVGTGELFF. DNA for the CDR3: TGTGCCAGCAACACCAACACAGGGGTTGGCACCGGGGAGCTGTTTTTT.

V and J are TRBV5-1 and TRBJ1-2; D may be TRBD1 (6 bases). This CDR3 has 15 amino acids. V was cut by 4 bases and J by 2 bases, with 15 bases left in between. The germline gives CDR1 SGHRS, CDR2 YFSETQ. The CDR3 sequence: CASSPITGMNYGYTF. CDR3 DNA: TGCGCCAGCAGCCCGATAACAGGGATGAACTATGGCTACACCTTC.

The chain joins TRBV7-2 to TRBJ2-5; D might be TRBD1 (6 bases). The J call could be wrong; TRBJ2-7 is a better fit for the DNA end. The CDR3 extends over 13 amino acids. Germline V gene data show CDR1 as SGHTA and CDR2 as FQGNSA. The CDR3 coding sequence is TGTGCCAGCAGCTTAGACAGGGCCTACGAGCAGTACTTC. Encoded protein: CASSLDRAYEQYF.

This clone occurred once. Germline is not matched at one junction end, which may reflect a read error. The same CDR3 is also encoded by other DNA sequences in this sample. The gene calls are TRBV6-6 and TRBJ2-6; perhaps TRBD2 as D (6 bases). Germline V lookup: CDR1 MNHNY, CDR2 SVGAGI (reference sequence). The CDR3 loop spans 15 amino acids. The CDR3 region has the DNA TGTGCCAGCAGTTACTCGGGGACTGGGGCCAACGGCCTGACTTTC. As protein: CASSYSGTGANGLTF.

This rearrangement joins TRBV4-3 to TRBJ1-5; weak D call: TRBD1 (6 bases). Germline lookup yields CDR1 LGHNA and CDR2 YSLEER. CDR3 length: 14 residues. Trimming removed 2 bases at V and 9 bases at J, with 14 bases between. The CDR3 DNA is TGCGCCAGCAGCCAAAACAGGGCGTCTGGGCCCCAGCATTTT. It specifies CASSQNRASGPQHF.

V gene TRBV28 combines with J gene TRBJ1-2, with D hard to call. The V gene lost 2 bases and the J gene lost 4 bases, with 11 bases spanning the gap. The CDR3 runs to 14 residues. Germline V CDR1 and CDR2: MDHEN, SYDVKM. CDR3 sequence (DNA): TGTGCCAGCAGTTTAACCAGCAGGATCTATGGCTACACCTTC. Encoded protein: CASSLTSRIYGYTF.

Only a few counts were recorded for this clone. The V call is TRBV2, the J call TRBJ1-1; D might be TRBD1 (5 bases). Germline CDR1 and CDR2: SNHLY and FYNNEI. The CDR3 consists of 13 residues. Trimming shortened V by 5 bases and J by 1 base, and 8 bases separated the two germline ends. The CDR3 region is CASSLQENTEAFF. CDR3 nucleotide sequence: TGTGCCAGCAGTCTACAGGAGAACACTGAAGCTTTCTTT.

This chain connects TRBV5-4 to TRBJ2-7; TRBD2 might be the D (6 bases). The ends were cut back, 2 bases at V and 4 bases at J, with 13 bases in the middle. The CDR3 covers 14 residues. Germline values: CDR1 SGHNT, CDR2 YYREEE (reference sequence). CDR3 protein: CASSFYGGVYEQYF. In nucleotides, the CDR3 is TGTGCCAGCAGCTTTTACGGGGGAGTATACGAGCAGTACTTC. Full variable domain (missing parts from reference TRBV5-4 and TRBJ2-7): ETGVTQSPTHLIKTRGQQVTLRCSSQSGHNTVSWYQQALGQGPQFIFQYYREEENGRGNFPPRFSGLQFPNYSSELNVNALELDDSALYLCASSFYGGVYEQYFGPGTRLTVT.

This chain joins TRBV7-2 and TRBJ1-2; 7 positions match TRBD1. Germline V gene data show CDR1 as SGHTA and CDR2 as FQGNSA. The CDR3 runs 17 residues. J gave up 2 bases and V 2 bases, and 11 bases lay outside the gene matches. CDR3 nucleotides: TGTGCCAGCAGCTTATCACACGGACAGGTCGGGAACTATGGCTACACCTTC. Residues: CASSLSHGQVGNYGYTF.

V usage is TRBV5-8 and J usage is TRBJ2-2; 7 positions agree with TRBD2. Germline CDR1 and CDR2: SGHTS and YDEGEE. With 0 bases clipped from V and 6 bases from J, the junction kept 2 bases outside the gene matches. This CDR3 contains 14 residues. CDR3 sequence (DNA): TGTGCCAGCAGCTTGGGACTAGCTTCCGGGGAGCTGTTTTTT. The encoded protein is CASSLGLASGELFF. The variable domain in full, with the rest retrieved from reference TRBV5-8 and TRBJ2-2, is EAGVTQSPTHLIKTRGQQATLRCSPISGHTSVYWYQQALGLGLQFLLWYDEGEERNRGNFPPRFSGRQFPNYSSELNVNALELEDSALYLCASSLGLASGELFFGEGSRLTVL.

The rearrangement links TRBV13 to TRBJ1-3; 9 positions agree with TRBD1. This CDR3 has 14 amino acids. The V gene end was trimmed by 5 bases and the J gene end by 2 bases; junction bases not matched to a gene: 1. CDR1 is PRHDT and CDR2 is FYEKMQ in the germline V gene (reference sequence). The CDR3 DNA reads as TGTGCCAGCAGCCGGGACAGGGCTGGAAACACCATATATTTT. It specifies CASSRDRAGNTIYF.